The 26 T cell receptor beta chains presented below share a single source sample, sequenced in a study of OX40 agonist ivuxolimab in advanced cancers. Libraries were built with the immunoSEQ multiplex PCR assay. TCRdb carries this immuneACCESS record with in-frame sequences only. Its versions omit some clonotypes, under half of them owing to an unresolved V gene in the studies checked, with the rest unexplained. The sample contains tens of thousands of clones, roughly 87% of them found a single time. Of the sample, under 4.5% falls within the top ten clones. The sample consisted of CD4+ or CD8+ T cells sorted from blood, taken in a trial of the OX40 agonist ivuxolimab. These receptors were obtained from an adult with an advanced solid tumor such as melanoma, head and neck, liver or kidney cancer.

The CDR3 region has the DNA TGTGCCTGGAGTACCGGGAGCCGCAACGGCAATCAGCCCCAGCATTTT. Translation: CAWSTGSRNGNQPQHF. V and J are TRBV30 and TRBJ1-5, with D uncertain. Trimming shortened V by 2 bases and J by 2 bases, and 16 bases separated the two germline ends. CDR3 size: 16 residues. From germline, CDR1 is GTSNPN and CDR2 SVGIG (reference sequence).

The chain recombines TRBV9 with TRBJ2-1; either TRBD1 or TRBD2 may fit D (5 bases each). CDR1 is SGDLS, CDR2 YYNGEE, per germline. Between the trimmed V and J ends, which lost 0 bases and 4 bases, there was a span of 8 bases. The CDR3 totals 14 residues. The CDR3 DNA is TGTGCCAGCAGCGTAGAATGGGGGTACAATGAGCAGTTCTTC. Amino acids: CASSVEWGYNEQFF.

The V and J genes are TRBV18 and TRBJ1-1; 9 nucleotides match TRBD1. The CDR3 has 15 residues. Trimming cost V 3 bases and J 6 bases; bases outside gene matches: 8. CDR1 KGHSH and CDR2 LQKENI come from the germline V gene. The CDR3 reads CASSPMDRGFAEAFF. As DNA, the CDR3 is TGTGCCAGCTCACCCATGGACAGGGGATTTGCTGAAGCTTTCTTT.

The chain combines TRBV18 with TRBJ1-1; no firm D call. The CDR3 covers 15 residues. Trimming removed 1 base at V and 3 bases at J, with 12 bases between. Germline V gene data show CDR1 as KGHSH and CDR2 as LQKENI. CDR3 coding DNA: TGTGCCAGCTCACCACGGAGCCTCCCGGACACTGAAGCTTTCTTT. Amino acids: CASSPRSLPDTEAFF.

The chain is built from TRBV5-4 and TRBJ2-1; 11 bases are a match to TRBD2. After removal of 4 bases from V and 12 bases from J, the junction contained 6 bases not matched to a gene. Germline assignment: CDR1 SGHNT and CDR2 YYREEE (reference sequence). The CDR3 covers 13 residues. The CDR3: CASSETSGKWQFF. The CDR3 region has the DNA TGTGCCAGCAGCGAGACTAGCGGGAAATGGCAGTTCTTC.

The genes are TRBV6-1 and TRBJ1-1, with 8 bases aligning to TRBD1. Germline V lookup: CDR1 MNHNS, CDR2 SASEGT. This CDR3 region has 14 residues. The J segment lost 3 bases and the V segment lost 6 bases, leaving 6 bases of the junction unmatched. CDR3 in amino acids: CASSLTGQDTEAFF. As DNA, the CDR3 is TGTGCCAGCAGCCTCACGGGACAGGACACTGAAGCTTTCTTT.

The chain joins TRBV4-2 to TRBJ2-3; no definite D call. Germline V gives CDR1 LGHNA, CDR2 YNFKEQ. The CDR3 extends over 17 amino acids. The germline V and J ends were trimmed by 0 bases and 0 bases, with 13 bases remaining between them. Here the CDR3 DNA reads TGTGCCAGCAGCCAAGAGGCTGCTTCCGAAAGCACAGATACGCAGTATTTT. Amino acids: CASSQEAASESTDTQYF.

The chain uses TRBV6-4 and TRBJ1-2; no firm D call. Trimming took off 4 bases at V and 8 bases at J, with 20 bases between the two ends. Germline V CDR1 and CDR2: MRHNA, SNTAGT. The CDR3 runs 15 residues. CDR3 DNA sequence: TGTGCCAGCAGTGTCACCGGAACATATAACGGGGGCTACACCTTC. Residues: CASSVTGTYNGGYTF.

The V and J genes are TRBV6-4 and TRBJ2-7, with 7 bases lining up with TRBD1. The V segment lost 3 bases and the J segment 2 bases; nucleotides outside the gene matches: 13. In germline, CDR1 is MRHNA, CDR2 SNTAGT. The CDR3 is 17 amino acids. The CDR3 sequence: CASSETHATGLTYEQYF. The CDR3 nucleotides are TGTGCCAGCAGTGAAACCCACGCGACAGGGCTAACCTACGAGCAGTACTTC.

This rearrangement joins TRBV30 to TRBJ1-6; unclear D gene. The V end was cut by 4 bases, the J end by 3 bases, with 13 bases between. CDR3 length equals 15 residues. CDR1 GTSNPN and CDR2 SVGIG come from the germline V gene (reference sequence). CDR3 sequence reads: CAWTVWTDYNSPLHF. CDR3 coding DNA: TGTGCCTGGACTGTTTGGACGGACTATAATTCACCCCTCCACTTT. Supplemented by reference TRBV30 and TRBJ1-6, the full variable domain reads SQTIHQWPATLVQPVGSPLSLECTVEGTSNPNLYWYRQAAGRGLQLLFYSVGIGQISSEVPQNLSASRPQDRQFILSSKKLLLSDSGFYLCAWTVWTDYNSPLHFGNGTRLTVT.

The chain couples TRBV10-3 to TRBJ1-1; D perhaps matches TRBD1 (5 bases). The CDR3 contains 14 residues. Germline assignment: CDR1 ENHRY and CDR2 SYGVKD. V lost 4 bases and J 8 bases, leaving 17 bases between the germline ends. CDR3 in DNA: TGTGCCATCAGTGGACAAGTCGGCAGGGCGGAAGCTTTCTTT. Protein product: CAISGQVGRAEAFF.

V and J are TRBV5-4 and TRBJ2-1; 9 positions agree with TRBD2. CDR3 length: 14 amino acids. Germline V gives CDR1 SGHNT, CDR2 YYREEE (reference sequence). Losses at the gene ends were 7 bases for V and 0 bases for J; bases not matched to a gene: 2. The chain's CDR3 is CASLSGSSYNEQFF. The CDR3 DNA is TGTGCCAGCCTTAGCGGGAGCTCCTACAATGAGCAGTTCTTC. Variable domain in full (rest from reference TRBV5-4 and TRBJ2-1): ETGVTQSPTHLIKTRGQQVTLRCSSQSGHNTVSWYQQALGQGPQFIFQYYREEENGRGNFPPRFSGLQFPNYSSELNVNALELDDSALYLCASLSGSSYNEQFFGPGTRLTVL.

The CDR3 DNA sequence: TGTGCCAGTAGTCCGAAGACAGGGGCCCCCTACGAGCAGTACTTC. Translating it yields CASSPKTGAPYEQYF. The rearrangement uses TRBV19 and TRBJ2-7, with 8 bases identical to TRBD1. Trimming removed 5 bases from V and 2 bases from J; junction bases left unmatched: 8. Germline V gives CDR1 LNHDA, CDR2 SQIVND (reference sequence). This CDR3 has 15 residues.

V gene TRBV9 combines with J gene TRBJ1-2; 7 positions match TRBD1. CDR3 length: 15 residues. V dropped 0 bases and J dropped 4; count of bases not matched to a gene: 6. The germline CDR1 and CDR2 sequences are SGDLS and YYNGEE. The chain's CDR3 is CASSVETGRSYGYTF. The CDR3 nucleotides read TGTGCCAGCAGCGTAGAGACAGGGAGAAGCTATGGCTACACCTTC.

The chain combines TRBV6-5 with TRBJ2-7, with TRBD2 identical over 7 bases. The CDR3 is 15 amino acids. Germline trimming cut 0 bases from V and 3 bases from J; bases unmatched to any gene: 5. Germline V lookup: CDR1 MNHEY, CDR2 SVGAGI. This CDR3 is CASSYSFASGYEQYF. DNA of the CDR3: TGTGCCAGCAGTTACTCGTTCGCTAGCGGCTACGAGCAGTACTTC.

The chain employs TRBV2 and TRBJ2-7; D uncertain. In germline, CDR1 is SNHLY, CDR2 FYNNEI. V lost 5 bases to trimming and J lost 7 bases, with 9 bases between them. This CDR3 comprises 11 residues. The CDR3 is CASSLITEQYF. As DNA, the CDR3 is TGTGCCAGCAGTCTGATAACGGAGCAGTACTTC.

The chain links TRBV6-5 to TRBJ2-7; 8 nucleotides line up with TRBD1. Germline V gene data show CDR1 as MNHEY and CDR2 as SVGAGI. The CDR3 totals 15 residues. V gave up 6 bases and J gave up 3 bases; unmatched junction bases: 10. CDR3 sequence reads: CASSPDRGSLYEQYF. The CDR3 DNA is TGTGCCAGCAGCCCCGACAGGGGATCACTCTACGAGCAGTACTTC.

The V and J genes are TRBV28 and TRBJ1-2; no clear D. This CDR3 region has 14 residues. V was pared by 7 bases and J by 5 bases, with 17 bases between. Germline CDR1 reads MDHEN; CDR2 reads SYDVKM. CDR3 sequence reads: CASNEEGRGYGYTF. CDR3 coding DNA: TGTGCCAGCAATGAGGAGGGAAGAGGGTATGGCTACACCTTC.

In this sample, this clone turned up once. The V and J genes are TRBV5-1 and TRBJ1-5, with D possibly TRBD1 on 6 matching bases. The germline V gene encodes CDR1 SGHRS and CDR2 YFSETQ. The V and J ends lost 4 bases and 5 bases respectively, with 10 bases between them. The CDR3 runs 13 residues. The CDR3 nucleotides are TGCGCCAGCAGCGAAGGGGGAGATCAGCCCCAGCATTTT. Amino acid sequence: CASSEGGDQPQHF. Filled out from reference TRBV5-1 and TRBJ1-5, the complete variable domain reads KAGVTQTPRYLIKTRGQQVTLSCSPISGHRSVSWYQQTPGQGLQFLFEYFSETQRNKGNFPGRFSGRQFSNSRSEMNVSTLELGDSALYLCASSEGGDQPQHFGDGTRLSIL.

This clone has more than one count but fewer than ten. This chain's CDR3 is CASSPPRAPYEQYF. CDR3 DNA sequence: TGTGCCAGCTCACCACCGAGGGCACCCTACGAGCAGTACTTC. This chain uses TRBV18 with TRBJ2-7; maybe TRBD2 (5 bases). The germline CDR1 and CDR2 sequences are KGHSH and LQKENI. V dropped 0 bases and J dropped 2 bases, with 8 bases sitting between them. The CDR3 is made up of 14 amino acids.

The chain has TRBV7-9 and TRBJ2-2; D is possibly TRBD1 (6 bases). V was pared by 3 bases and J by 1 base, with 15 bases between. The length of the CDR3 is 17 residues. CDR1 SEHNR and CDR2 FQNEAQ come from the germline V gene (reference sequence). The CDR3 nucleotides read TGTGCCAGCAGCTTGCCCAGGGGATCGGGGAACACCGGGGAGCTGTTTTTT. Translated: CASSLPRGSGNTGELFF.

This clone has more than one count but fewer than ten. V gene TRBV9 combines with J gene TRBJ1-2; D call uncertain. V lost 3 bases to trimming and J lost 8 bases, with 11 bases between them. This CDR3 is built from 12 residues. Germline V gene lookup returns CDR1 SGDLS and CDR2 YYNGEE. CDR3: CASSGYPPGYTF. As DNA, the CDR3 is TGTGCCAGCAGCGGCTACCCGCCGGGCTACACCTTC.

The J gene is TRBJ1-2, the V gene TRBV6-5; tentative D call: TRBD1 (6 bases). Germline CDR1 reads MNHEY; CDR2 reads SVGAGI. The V end lost 8 bases, the J end lost 2 bases, and 15 bases lay between the germline ends. The CDR3 is 14 amino acids. In nucleotides, the CDR3 is TGTGCCAGCGGATTACAGGGACCCAACTATGGCTACACCTTC. This encodes CASGLQGPNYGYTF.

The chain couples TRBV5-1 to TRBJ2-1; D possibly corresponds to TRBD1 (5 bases). V was cut by 2 bases and J by 7 bases, with 7 bases left in between. This CDR3 is built from 12 residues. Germline V gives CDR1 SGHRS, CDR2 YFSETQ. CDR3 in amino acids: CASSLGVNEQFF. In DNA form, the CDR3 reads TGCGCCAGCAGCTTAGGGGTGAATGAGCAGTTCTTC.

The chain combines TRBV7-3 with TRBJ2-2; D is perhaps TRBD1 (5 bases). V lost 3 bases to trimming and J lost 1 base, with 9 bases between them. CDR3 size: 15 residues. Germline CDR1 is SGHTA and CDR2 is FQGTGA. DNA for the CDR3: TGTGCCAGCAGCTTGACAGCCATGAACACCGGGGAGCTGTTTTTT. It is translated as CASSLTAMNTGELFF.

This clone has just a few counts. Other DNA sequences in the same sample also yield this CDR3. The V call is TRBV18, the J call TRBJ1-1, with D unresolved. The ends were cut back, 3 bases at V and 1 base at J, with 6 bases in the middle. CDR1 and CDR2 (germline): KGHSH, LQKENI. This CDR3 has 13 residues. Written as DNA, the CDR3 is TGTGCCAGCTCACCGCCCGGGAACACTGAAGCTTTCTTT. Amino acid sequence: CASSPPGNTEAFF. Full variable domain (remainder filled in from reference TRBV18 and TRBJ1-1): NAGVMQNPRHLVRRRGQEARLRCSPMKGHSHVYWYRQLPEEGLKFMVYLQKENIIDESGMPKERFSAEFPKEGPSILRIQQVVRGDSAAYFCASSPPGNTEAFFGQGTRLTVV.